The rows below give T cell receptor beta chains drawn from one sample of a study of shared clonotypes between healthy human individuals. The protocol was immunoSEQ multiplex PCR, while the TCRdb copy is restricted to in-frame clones and leaves out a portion. Seen here are a few million clones, 80% to 95% observed once, and the top ten hold around 0.4%. The sequenced sample consisted of naive CD4+ T cells from PBMCs. The source of these receptors is a man younger than 35 in good health. Some clones in this sample may be carry-over from other donors' samples. Each CDR3 is given without its conserved first and last residue. Part of the rows lack a size; the others show once, few, many or a class for expanded clones.

. | TRBV11-2 | ASSQGASGLAGGQGF
once | TRBV27 | ASSFRRQANTEAF
. | TRBV2 | ASSGLLGYGGETQY
. | TRBV5-1 | ASSSQTSGSIPGELF
. | TRBV5-4 | ASSPGTGTYNEQF
. | TRBV5-1 | ASRISTGTGAEQY
. | TRBV7-3 | ASSRDSNYGYT
. | TRBV5-1 | ASSPLTSGTDNEQF
. | TRBV4-1 | ASSDSSGTSGFANTGELF
once | TRBV6-5 | ASSRWDRVYEQY
once | TRBV7-2 | ASSSTAGTRPYNEQF
. | TRBV2 | ASRETSGSGGELF
. | TRBV18 | ASSPLGQSEANYGYT
once | TRBV30 | AWKDRTNYGYT
. | TRBV14 | ASSPLAGVAYEQY
few | TRBV5-1 | ASSLGGDNQPQH
. | TRBV25-1 | ASSDPKRERYQETQY
. | TRBV6-5 | ASRQPGSTDTQY
. | TRBV18 | ASSPVPGGEETQY
. | TRBV5-6 | ASSLAWLADYNEQF
. | TRBV7-3 | ASSQNSGSLTDTQY
. | TRBV6-5 | ASSHSGSQY
. | TRBV12-5 | ASGLVGPRSNTQY
. | TRBV4-1 | ASSHPRDENREVLEYGYT
. | TRBV6-6 | ATRTSGFPRGY
. | TRBV4-3 | ASSQDPGLAEKRGEQF
. | TRBV6-1 | ASSGSGVPGNQPQH
. | TRBV6-6 | ASSYYGRGNEQF
. | TRBV5-1 | ASLGQLGTDTQY
. | TRBV29-1 | SVSGQHMNTEAF
. | TRBV28 | ASSLRWQKAILGGNTIY
. | TRBV11-2 | ASSQGPQVAGNTIY
once | TRBV27 | ASSSTSGVRHTQY
. | TRBV18 | ASSPQSGVHRGNEQF
. | TRBV18 | ASSPGTSGFYEQY